The rows below give T cell receptor beta chains drawn from one sample of a study of blood T cells in healthy people across ages. TCRdb called the 5' RACE reads again in MiXCR, with one record for every CDR3 protein. Of approximately 1.5 million distinct CDR3 sequences listed, 35% to 45% were seen once; the top ten hold around 4%. The sequencing input was blood. The source is a young woman in good health. Both conserved end residues are part of each CDR3. Fields, in order: V gene, D gene, clone size, J gene, CDR3 protein, CDR3 DNA. A D gene is named only where the DNA matches it firmly. Expanded clones get a size class; other rows say once, few or many, or leave the size out.

TRBV4-2	NA	NA	TRBJ1-1	CASSQGLGRTNTEAFF	TGTGCCAGCAGCCAAGGTCTCGGCCGCACGAACACTGAAGCTTTCTTT
TRBV6-2/TRBV6-3	NA	NA	TRBJ2-4	CASSYEAYRNIQYF	TGTGCCAGCAGTTACGAAGCTTACAGAAACATTCAGTACTTC
TRBV5-1	TRBD1	NA	TRBJ1-1	CASSYGTGMTEAFF	TGCGCCAGCAGCTACGGGACAGGGATGACTGAAGCTTTCTTT
TRBV20-1	NA	NA	TRBJ2-7	CSARDSGVISYEQYF	TGCAGTGCTAGAGATTCGGGGGTTATCTCCTACGAGCAGTACTTC
TRBV10-3	TRBD2	NA	TRBJ2-7	CAISESGSGETYEQYF	TGTGCCATCAGTGAGTCGGGTAGCGGGGAGACCTACGAGCAGTACTTC
TRBV6-4	NA	few	TRBJ2-7	CASSDADNNEQYF	TGTGCCAGCAGTGACGCTGACAACAATGAGCAGTACTTC
TRBV6-5	TRBD1	NA	TRBJ2-7	CASSHRDRVEYF	TGTGCCAGCAGTCACAGGGACAGGGTCGAGTACTTC
TRBV11-2	NA	once	TRBJ1-2	CASSRGTGWVRGYTF	TGTGCCAGCAGCCGAGGGACCGGGTGGGTAAGGGGCTACACCTTC
TRBV5-1	NA	few	TRBJ2-3	CASSLGATPDTQYF	TGCGCCAGCAGCTTGGGGGCAACCCCGGATACGCAGTATTTT
TRBV11-2	TRBD1	NA	TRBJ2-7	CASSSWDRGTYEQYF	TGTGCCAGCAGCTCCTGGGACAGAGGAACCTACGAGCAGTACTTC
TRBV10-3	NA	few	TRBJ2-7	CAISEVPSSYEQYF	TGTGCCATCAGTGAGGTCCCGAGCTCCTACGAGCAGTACTTC
TRBV7-9	NA	NA	TRBJ2-5	CASSLTIPGETQYF	TGTGCCAGCAGCTTAACGATTCCTGGGGAGACCCAGTACTTC
TRBV27	TRBD1	NA	TRBJ1-1	CASSLRGPETEAFF	TGTGCCAGCAGTTTGAGGGGGCCGGAGACTGAAGCTTTCTTT
TRBV20-1	NA	NA	TRBJ2-1	CSARSRVDSEQFF	TGCAGTGCTAGATCCCGGGTTGATAGTGAGCAGTTCTTC
TRBV7-2	NA	few	TRBJ2-6	CASSSEGRSSGANVLTF	TGTGCCAGCAGCTCCGAGGGACGGAGCTCTGGGGCCAACGTCCTGACTTTC
TRBV4-3	TRBD1	NA	TRBJ2-5	CASSDDRGQGRYF	TGCGCCAGCAGCGATGACAGGGGTCAAGGCAGGTACTTC
TRBV7-9	NA	NA	TRBJ1-2	CASSVIQGDYGYTF	TGTGCCAGCAGCGTAATCCAGGGAGACTATGGCTACACCTTT
TRBV12-3/TRBV12-4	NA	NA	TRBJ2-7	CASSPSTYSYEQYF	TGTGCCAGCAGTCCCTCGACCTACTCCTACGAGCAGTACTTC
TRBV18	NA	NA	TRBJ1-6	CASSFDRINSPLHF	TGTGCCAGCTCTTTCGACAGGATCAATTCACCCCTCCACTTT
TRBV7-6	NA	NA	TRBJ1-6	CASSVEQNYNSPLHF	TGTGCCAGCAGCGTTGAACAGAACTATAATTCACCCCTCCACTTT
TRBV27	NA	NA	TRBJ2-1	CAGSNGMSPYNEQFF	TGTGCCGGCAGTAACGGGATGTCGCCCTACAATGAGCAGTTCTTC
TRBV12-3/TRBV12-4	NA	NA	TRBJ1-2	CASTAIPRGGYTF	TGTGCCAGCACCGCGATCCCGAGGGGAGGCTACACCTTC
TRBV25-1	NA	few	TRBJ2-7	CASSEGSGYNYEQYF	TGTGCCAGCAGTGAGGGCTCGGGATATAACTACGAGCAGTACTTC
TRBV15	NA	few	TRBJ2-3	CATSNLITDTQYF	TGTGCCACCAGCAATCTTATCACAGATACGCAGTATTTT
TRBV18	NA	NA	TRBJ2-1	CASAPSSNEQFF	TGTGCCAGCGCACCTAGCTCTAATGAGCAGTTCTTC
TRBV2	TRBD1	few	TRBJ1-6	CASKGDRDSPLHF	TGTGCCAGCAAGGGGGACAGGGATTCACCCCTCCACTTT
TRBV6-2/TRBV6-3	NA	NA	TRBJ2-3	CASSGLFTDTQYF	TGTGCCAGCTCAGGACTATTCACAGATACGCAGTATTTT
TRBV6-2/TRBV6-3	NA	NA	TRBJ2-1	CASSFGSSYKEQFF	TGTGCCAGCAGTTTTGGAAGCTCCTACAAGGAGCAGTTCTTC
TRBV9	NA	few	TRBJ1-1	CASSVTGMNTEAFF	TGTGCCAGCAGCGTAACAGGGATGAACACTGAAGCTTTCTTT
TRBV7-9	NA	NA	TRBJ2-1	CGLGQRRDEQFF	TGTGGGTTGGGGCAACGAAGGGATGAGCAGTTCTTC
TRBV12-3/TRBV12-4	NA	few	TRBJ1-4	CASSPAGGGREKLFF	TGTGCCAGCAGTCCGGCTGGTGGGGGGCGTGAAAAACTGTTTTTT
TRBV7-9	NA	NA	TRBJ1-2	CASSLGVSRYGYTF	TGTGCCAGCAGCTTAGGTGTCAGTCGCTATGGCTACACCTTC
TRBV5-1	TRBD2	NA	TRBJ2-7	CASGRGLAGNYEQYF	TGCGCCAGTGGCAGGGGCCTAGCGGGGAACTACGAGCAGTACTTC
TRBV7-2	NA	NA	TRBJ2-3	CASSPWGLGSTDTQYF	TGTGCCAGCAGCCCATGGGGCCTAGGGAGCACAGATACGCAGTATTTT
TRBV28	TRBD1	few	TRBJ1-2	CASSFLTGGGAYGYTF	TGTGCCAGCAGTTTTCTGACAGGGGGAGGCGCTTATGGCTACACCTTC
TRBV29-1	TRBD2	few	TRBJ2-7	CSAGGIAYEQYF	TGCAGCGCGGGGGGAATCGCTTACGAGCAGTACTTC
TRBV6-2/TRBV6-3	TRBD2	few	TRBJ2-5	CASSYGASGHETQYF	TGTGCCAGCAGTTACGGGGCTAGCGGGCATGAGACCCAGTACTTC
TRBV7-2	NA	few	TRBJ2-1	CASSPIRAAYNEQFF	TGTGCCAGCAGTCCAATTCGTGCGGCCTACAATGAGCAGTTCTTC
TRBV4-3	NA	NA	TRBJ2-1	CASSQGEGGNEQFF	TGCGCCAGCAGCCAAGGGGAGGGGGGCAATGAGCAGTTCTTC
TRBV4-2	NA	few	TRBJ1-1	CASSQEFGRVEAFF	TGTGCCAGCAGCCAAGAATTTGGCAGGGTCGAAGCTTTCTTT
TRBV29-1	NA	many	TRBJ1-2	CSVEAGSNYGYTF	TGCAGCGTTGAGGCCGGGAGTAACTATGGCTACACCTTC
TRBV20-1	TRBD2	few	TRBJ2-1	CSARVGTRGYNEQFF	TGCAGTGCTAGAGTCGGGACTAGGGGGTACAATGAGCAGTTCTTC
TRBV12-3/TRBV12-4	TRBD2	NA	TRBJ2-1	CASSSSGGAVEQFF	TGTGCCAGCAGTTCTAGCGGGGGGGCCGTTGAGCAGTTCTTC
TRBV27	NA	NA	TRBJ2-1	CASSSASEGYNEQFF	TGTGCCAGCAGTTCAGCTAGCGAGGGTTACAATGAGCAGTTCTTC
TRBV7-8	TRBD1	NA	TRBJ1-1	CASSPRQGPMNTEAFF	TGTGCCAGCAGCCCTAGACAGGGGCCCATGAACACTGAAGCTTTCTTT
TRBV7-9	TRBD1	NA	TRBJ2-3	CASLQGVTDTQYF	TGTGCCAGCCTACAGGGGGTTACAGATACGCAGTATTTT
TRBV7-2	NA	NA	TRBJ2-5	CASSSWQGFQETQYF	TGTGCCAGCAGCTCCTGGCAGGGGTTCCAAGAGACCCAGTACTTC
TRBV20-1	NA	NA	TRBJ2-5	CSARDSVETQYF	TGCAGTGCTAGAGATAGTGTGGAGACCCAGTACTTC
TRBV7-6	NA	NA	TRBJ1-5	CASSSGVGVQPQHF	TGTGCCAGCAGCTCAGGGGTAGGGGTTCAGCCCCAGCATTTT
TRBV20-1	NA	few	TRBJ2-3	CSADNVVAAFTDTQYF	TGCAGTGCTGATAATGTCGTAGCAGCCTTCACAGATACGCAGTATTTT
TRBV29-1	NA	NA	TRBJ1-4	CSVRGTFGEKLFF	TGCAGCGTGAGGGGGACCTTCGGTGAAAAACTGTTTTTT
TRBV24-1	NA	few	TRBJ2-3	CATRGDPTSQAYF	TGTGCCACCAGAGGGGACCCCACTTCTCAAGCGTATTTT
TRBV2	TRBD1	few	TRBJ1-5	CASSKRDRGSDNQPQHF	TGTGCCAGCAGTAAACGGGACAGGGGGTCCGACAATCAGCCCCAGCATTTT
TRBV27	TRBD2	NA	TRBJ2-1	CASSLSTSGGANEQFF	TGTGCCAGCAGTTTATCGACTAGCGGGGGGGCCAATGAGCAGTTCTTC
TRBV27	NA	NA	TRBJ2-4	CAPNWQYF	TGTGCCCCGAATTGGCAGTACTTC
TRBV5-4	NA	NA	TRBJ2-1	CASSFIGTVEFF	TGTGCCAGCAGCTTCATAGGGACCGTCGAGTTCTTC
TRBV5-1	NA	NA	TRBJ2-5	CASSVGLPRGQYF	TGCGCCAGCAGCGTGGGACTCCCCAGGGGTCAGTACTTC